This TCR beta chain was sequenced during a study of blood T cell repertoires in COVID-19. The V gene lost 4 bases and the J gene lost 4 bases, with 19 bases spanning the gap. Germline CDR1 SGDLS, CDR2 YYNGEE. This CDR3 is 16 amino acids long. Seattle patients were enrolled while actively infected and followed longitudinally. The method was immunoSEQ multiplex PCR; TCRdb's version includes in-frame clones alone and lacks a portion of them. Of under 250,000 clones listed, roughly 85% are singletons. The chain uses TRBV9 and TRBJ2-3; tentative D call: TRBD2 (6 bases). The receptor comes from a middle-aged man with COVID-19, enrolled during active disease. Material for sequencing was peripheral blood. The chain's CDR3 is CASSPPDGGRADTQYF. DNA of the CDR3: TGTGCCAGCAGCCCACCGGACGGGGGACGTGCAGATACGCAGTATTTT.